This T cell receptor (beta chain) was identified during a study of post-analysis software for immune sequencing data. The V end lost 0 bases, the J end lost 6 bases, and 9 bases lay between the germline ends. CDR1 MGHRA and CDR2 YSYEKL come from the germline V gene. This CDR3 is built from 13 residues. Concerning this clonotype itself: Its antigen remains unidentified.

Study results and limitations: The five TRBV segments detected at higher frequency in patients than in controls included TRBV5-6, TRBV5-1 and TRBV20-1. Samples prepared in the same batch strongly co-clustered by F measure. Multiple sclerosis patients had significantly lower normalized Chao1 diversity than controls.

Unique molecular identifiers featured in each of the TCR beta cDNA libraries. TCRdb itself ran the PCR reads through MiXCR, one entry per CDR3 protein. The sample contains more than 500,000 distinct CDR3 sequences, 30% to 40% of which appear only once. Material for sequencing was blood. The source of this sequence is a girl aged 2 to 17 with multiple sclerosis. The chain recombines TRBV4-1 with TRBJ2-7; D uncertain. CDR3 DNA sequence: TGCGCCAGCAGCCAAGATACTCTGGTCGAGCAGTACTTC. It encodes CASSQDTLVEQYF.